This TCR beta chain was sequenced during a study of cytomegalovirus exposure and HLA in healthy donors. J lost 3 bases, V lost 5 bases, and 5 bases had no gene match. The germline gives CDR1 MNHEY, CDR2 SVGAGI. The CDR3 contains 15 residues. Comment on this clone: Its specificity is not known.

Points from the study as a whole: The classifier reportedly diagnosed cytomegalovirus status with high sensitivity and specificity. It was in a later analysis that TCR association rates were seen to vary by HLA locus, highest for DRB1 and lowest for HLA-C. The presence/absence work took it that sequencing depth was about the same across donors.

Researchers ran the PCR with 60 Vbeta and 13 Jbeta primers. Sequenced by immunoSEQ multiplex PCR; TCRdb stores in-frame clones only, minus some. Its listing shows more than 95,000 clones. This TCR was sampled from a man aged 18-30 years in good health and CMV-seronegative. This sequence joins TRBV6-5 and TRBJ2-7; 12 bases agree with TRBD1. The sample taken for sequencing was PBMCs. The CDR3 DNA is TGTGCCAGCAGTAACCGGGACAGGGGGCACTACGAGCAGTACTTC. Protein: CASSNRDRGHYEQYF.